These 9 T cell receptor beta chains were all obtained from the same sample, sequenced in a study of Graves' ophthalmopathy and Graves' hyperthyroidism. Amplification from RNA transcripts yielded the TCR beta CDR3 regions. In the first round, RT-PCR was carried out with HTBI primers, and a multiplex PCR formed the second round. TCRdb redid the calling of the multiplex PCR reads with MiXCR, one entry per CDR3 protein. The sample records 400,000 to 450,000 distinct CDR3 sequences, over 20% being singletons. Sequences were obtained from peripheral blood. Source of these receptors: a woman aged 18-29 years with stable Graves' hyperthyroidism.

This clonotype was counted many times. J is TRBJ2-2 and V is TRBV4-2; D call uncertain. Germline V gene lookup returns CDR1 LGHNA and CDR2 YNFKEQ. The CDR3 contains 13 residues. With 0 bases removed from V and 7 bases from J, the gap between germline ends came to 6 bases. CDR3 DNA sequence: TGTGCCAGCAGCCAAGACATTCTCGGGGAGCTGTTTTTT. Translating gives CASSQDILGELFF.

The chain has TRBV12-3 or TRBV12-4 and TRBJ2-7; 9 positions agree with TRBD1. Germline trimming cut 5 bases from V and 9 bases from J; bases unmatched to any gene: 14. The CDR3 runs to 15 residues. Here the CDR3 DNA reads TGTGCCAGCAGTCGCCGGGACAGGGACGTCGGTTGGCAGTACTTC. Translated, it gives CASSRRDRDVGWQYF.

This clonotype was seen many times. The rearrangement links TRBV11-3 to TRBJ1-2; D possibly corresponds to TRBD1 (6 bases). CDR1 is SGHNT, CDR2 YENEEA, per germline. This CDR3 region has 17 residues. Trimming stripped 3 bases from V and 0 bases from J, with 17 bases between. CDR3 nucleotides: TGTGCCAGCAGCTTGACGGGGGCGAGGTCATCTAACTATGGCTACACCTTC. Translating gives CASSLTGARSSNYGYTF.

The chain couples TRBV7-9 to TRBJ2-2, with D tentatively TRBD1 (5 bases). The germline gives CDR1 SEHNR, CDR2 FQNEAQ (reference sequence). The CDR3 spans 13 residues. Trimming stripped 6 bases from V and 7 bases from J, with 12 bases between. The CDR3 coding sequence is TGTGCCAGCAGTCGCTTGACAGTCGGGGAGCTGTTTTTT. Translating gives CASSRLTVGELFF.

There are many counts of this clonotype. The rearrangement links TRBV6-5 to TRBJ1-1; TRBD1 matches 8 bases. Trimming at V came to 6 bases and at J to 0 bases, leaving 6 bases not matched to a gene. This CDR3 has 15 residues. CDR1 and CDR2 from the germline V gene are MNHEY and SVGAGI. This CDR3 is CASRSDRAMNTEAFF. The CDR3 DNA reads TGTGCCAGCAGATCGGACAGGGCCATGAACACTGAAGCTTTCTTT.

This clonotype was counted ten times or more. The J gene is TRBJ2-5, the V gene TRBV28; tentatively, D is TRBD1 (6 bases). V was shortened by 7 bases and J by 2 bases, with 8 bases between the two germline ends. The CDR3 consists of 12 residues. Germline lookup yields CDR1 MDHEN and CDR2 SYDVKM. CDR3 sequence: CASTQGQETQYF. CDR3 sequence (DNA): TGTGCCAGCACTCAGGGGCAAGAGACCCAGTACTTC.

This clonotype was recorded at least ten times. Here the CDR3 omits its conserved ending phenylalanine or tryptophan, so a read error is the likely source. This rearrangement joins TRBV6-1 to TRBJ1-2; possibly TRBD1 for D (6 bases). The CDR3 consists of 12 residues. CDR1 is MNHNS, CDR2 SASEGT, per germline. V was pared by 7 bases and J by 1 base, with 7 bases between. The CDR3 reads CASTRGNYGYTL. The CDR3 DNA is TGTGCCAGCACCAGGGGTAACTATGGCTACACCCTC.

This clonotype has at least ten counts. This chain links TRBV20-1 with TRBJ1-1, with TRBD1 matching 8 bases. The CDR3 has 15 residues. The V segment lost 3 bases and the J segment 0 bases; nucleotides outside the gene matches: 6. Germline CDR1 and CDR2: DFQATT and SNEGSKA (reference sequence). The CDR3 sequence: CSARQGQAMNTEAFF. In nucleotides, the CDR3 is TGCAGTGCTAGGCAGGGACAGGCAATGAACACTGAAGCTTTCTTT.

There are many counts of this clonotype. The J gene is TRBJ2-5, the V gene TRBV5-6; D gene uncertain. V shed 2 bases and J shed 7 bases, with 15 bases lying between them. The germline gives CDR1 SGHDT, CDR2 YYEEEE. The CDR3 is made up of 14 amino acids. Written as DNA, the CDR3 is TGTGCCAGCAGCTTTTCCGGGTATAAGGCGACCCAGTACTTC. This codes for CASSFSGYKATQYF.